The next 26 T cell receptor beta chains were all read from a single sample in a study of identical twins. TCRdb itself ran the 5' RACE reads through MiXCR, one entry per CDR3 protein. Of about 460,000 distinct CDR3 sequences in the sample, approximately 14% are singletons; the top ten hold about 0.52%. These data are also associated with another study on yellow fever vaccine responses in identical twins.

The sample consisted of CD4+ T cells sorted from blood. These receptors all come from a woman younger than 30 in good health.

The table lists this clonotype with many counts. V gene TRBV29-1 combines with J gene TRBJ2-1; 9 nucleotides match TRBD1. The CDR3 extends over 12 amino acids. Losses at the gene ends were 5 bases for V and 9 bases for J; bases not matched to a gene: 5. Per the germline V gene, CDR1 is SQVTM and CDR2 is ANQGSEA. The CDR3 bases are TGCAGCGTTACTAGGACAGGGGTTGAGCAGTTCTTC. It translates to CSVTRTGVEQFF.

This clonotype was detected a few times. The J gene is TRBJ2-5, the V gene TRBV24-1, with D perhaps given as TRBD1 or TRBD2 (7 bases each). Germline CDR1 and CDR2: KGHDR and SFDVKD. This CDR3 has 15 residues. V lost 4 bases and J lost 5, with 16 bases in between. The CDR3 sequence is CATSDPRGEGETQYF. Written as DNA, the CDR3 is TGTGCCACCAGTGACCCCAGGGGGGAGGGGGAGACCCAGTACTTC.

This clonotype was detected only a few times. The J gene is TRBJ2-2, the V gene TRBV4-2; 8 bases are shared with TRBD1. There are 15 residues in the CDR3. Looked up from germline, CDR1 is LGHNA and CDR2 is YNFKEQ. The V and J ends lost 3 bases and 3 bases, in that order; junction bases with no gene match: 3. CDR3 coding DNA: TGTGCCAGCAGCCAGCCGGGACAGGACACCGGGGAGCTGTTTTTT. Translated, it gives CASSQPGQDTGELFF.

The chain recombines TRBV7-8 with TRBJ2-1; D possibly corresponds to TRBD1 (6 bases). Germline V gene lookup returns CDR1 SGHVS and CDR2 FQNEAQ. Trimming shortened V by 3 bases and J by 5 bases, and 17 bases separated the two germline ends. This CDR3 contains 16 residues. CDR3 in amino acids: CASSFRDRSSHNEQFF. In DNA, the CDR3 is TGTGCCAGCAGCTTCAGAGACAGGTCAAGTCACAATGAGCAGTTCTTC.

The sample holds a few counts of this clonotype. The gene calls are TRBV5-1 and TRBJ1-4; maybe TRBD1 (6 bases). The germline CDR1 and CDR2 sequences are SGHRS and YFSETQ. V shed 3 bases and J shed 7 bases, with 13 bases lying between them. The CDR3 sequence is 14 residues long. The CDR3 nucleotides read TGCGCCAGCAGCTCGGACAGCCGGAGTGAAAAACTGTTTTTT. This encodes CASSSDSRSEKLFF.

The genes are TRBV25-1 and TRBJ2-2; D is unresolved. V gave up 4 bases and J gave up 3 bases, with 6 bases separating them. The CDR3 spans 13 residues. From germline, CDR1 is MGHDK and CDR2 SYGVNS. The CDR3 loop is CASSVPDTGELFF. For the CDR3, the DNA is TGTGCCAGCAGTGTCCCTGACACCGGGGAGCTGTTTTTT.

The J gene is TRBJ1-5, the V gene TRBV5-1; 8 positions agree with TRBD1. Germline-derived CDR1 and CDR2 are SGHRS and YFSETQ. The CDR3 sequence is 16 residues long. Trimming cost V 5 bases and J 3 bases; bases outside gene matches: 10. The CDR3 spells CASSFAQDRANQPQHF. For the CDR3, the DNA is TGCGCCAGCAGTTTTGCCCAGGACAGGGCCAATCAGCCCCAGCATTTT.

This clonotype was found a few times. V gene TRBV28 combines with J gene TRBJ1-6; 8 bases align to TRBD1. Germline-derived CDR1 and CDR2 are MDHEN and SYDVKM. This CDR3 spans 15 amino acids. V lost 6 bases to trimming and J lost 7 bases; unmatched junction nucleotides: 8. The CDR3 DNA follows: TGTGCCAGCAGGAGCCAGGGGGCTGGAAATTCACCCCTCCACTTT. As protein: CASRSQGAGNSPLHF.

There are many counts of this clonotype. The chain combines TRBV5-1 with TRBJ2-2, with 9 bases identical to TRBD2. V dropped 7 bases and J dropped 5; count of bases not matched to a gene: 6. Germline loops: CDR1 SGHRS, CDR2 YFSETQ. The length of the CDR3 is 14 residues. The CDR3: CASSSSGRTGELFF. CDR3 DNA sequence: TGCGCCAGCTCGAGCAGCGGGAGGACCGGGGAGCTGTTTTTT.

In its sample, this clonotype was seen many times. This chain connects TRBV28 to TRBJ1-4; no reliable D call. V was trimmed by 6 bases and J by 7 bases, leaving 15 bases between them. The germline CDR1 and CDR2 sequences are MDHEN and SYDVKM. CDR3 size: 14 residues. The DNA of the CDR3 is TGTGCCAGCAGCCCGGGGAGCAGGAGTGAAAAACTGTTTTTT. It is translated as CASSPGSRSEKLFF.

This clonotype was picked up many times. This chain uses TRBV5-1 with TRBJ1-1; D remains ambiguous. Per the germline V gene, CDR1 is SGHRS and CDR2 is YFSETQ. V was pared by 0 bases and J by 4 bases, with 10 bases between. This CDR3 spans 14 amino acids. The CDR3 here is CASSLGGYITEAFF. In nucleotides, the CDR3 is TGCGCCAGCAGCTTGGGAGGGTATATCACTGAAGCTTTCTTT.

V and J are TRBV7-2 and TRBJ2-1; D gene ambiguous. This CDR3 contains 13 residues. Per germline, CDR1 SGHTA and CDR2 FQGNSA. V shed 4 bases and J shed 4 bases, with 8 bases lying between them. The CDR3 loop is CASSSYQYNEQFF. CDR3 in DNA: TGTGCCAGCAGCTCCTATCAGTACAATGAGCAGTTCTTC. Supplemented by reference TRBV7-2 and TRBJ2-1, the full variable domain reads GAGVSQSPSNKVTEKGKDVELRCDPISGHTALYWYRQSLGQGLEFLIYFQGNSAPDKSGLPSDRFSAERTGGSVSTLTIQRTQQEDSAVYLCASSSYQYNEQFFGPGTRLTVL.

The table lists this clonotype with a few counts. The chain employs TRBV7-2 and TRBJ2-7; 8 positions match TRBD1. V shed 8 bases, J shed 2 bases, and the junction held 8 bases outside the gene matches. CDR1 and CDR2 (germline): SGHTA, FQGNSA. The CDR3 length is 14 residues. This chain's CDR3 is CASRTTGDTYEQYF. The DNA of the CDR3 is TGTGCCAGCCGGACGACAGGGGATACCTACGAGCAGTACTTC.

This chain links TRBV7-9 with TRBJ2-1, with 9 bases identical to TRBD2. The CDR3 runs to 14 residues. Germline V gene data show CDR1 as SEHNR and CDR2 as FQNEAQ (reference sequence). The J segment lost 16 bases and the V segment lost 1 base, leaving 11 bases of the junction unmatched. CDR3 sequence (DNA): TGTGCCAGCAGCTTAGTGGGTAGCGGGGGAAAAGGATTCTTC. Amino acids: CASSLVGSGGKGFF. The whole variable domain, remainder taken from reference TRBV7-9 and TRBJ2-1, is DTGVSQNPRHKITKRGQNVTFRCDPISEHNRLYWYRQTLGQGPEFLTYFQNEAQLEKSRLLSDRFSAERPKGSFSTLEIQRTEQGDSAMYLCASSLVGSGGKGFFGPGTRLTVL.

The V and J genes are TRBV6-5 and TRBJ2-1, with 11 nucleotides matching TRBD2. CDR3 length equals 19 residues. V lost 4 bases, J lost 3 bases, and 14 bases stayed unmatched. In germline, CDR1 is MNHEY, CDR2 SVGAGI. The CDR3 loop is CASSSQTSRLAGNYNEQFF. CDR3 in DNA: TGTGCCAGCAGTTCCCAAACCTCAAGACTAGCGGGAAACTACAATGAGCAGTTCTTC.

The V gene is TRBV20-1, the J gene TRBJ2-1; tentatively, D is TRBD2 (5 bases). The CDR3 contains 15 residues. Trimming removed 5 bases from V and 0 bases from J, with 14 bases in between. The germline gives CDR1 DFQATT, CDR2 SNEGSKA (reference sequence). CDR3 sequence (DNA): TGCAGTGCTGTAAACGAGGGTAGCTCCTACAATGAGCAGTTCTTC. This encodes CSAVNEGSSYNEQFF.

This clonotype has a handful of counts. This chain joins TRBV6-2 or TRBV6-3 and TRBJ2-1, with 12 bases that match TRBD2. V lost 8 bases, J lost 8 bases, and 4 bases stayed unmatched. The germline CDR1 and CDR2 sequences are MNHEY and SVGEGT. The CDR3 loop spans 13 amino acids. As DNA, the CDR3 is TGTGCCAGCCGACTAGCGGGAGTTTATGAGCAGTTCTTC. Amino acids: CASRLAGVYEQFF.

This clonotype showed up just a few times. The DNA of the CDR3 is TGTGCCAGCAGGGAAGCCGGGACTCGAGGTAACAAGCAGTTCTTC. Its protein product is CASREAGTRGNKQFF. The V and J genes are TRBV25-1 and TRBJ2-1; TRBD2 might be the D (6 bases). Germline V gene lookup returns CDR1 MGHDK and CDR2 SYGVNS. Trimming took 6 bases from V and 11 from J, leaving 23 bases between them. The CDR3 contains 15 residues. Together with reference TRBV25-1 and TRBJ2-1, the CDR3 gives the full variable domain: EADIYQTPRYLVIGTGKKITLECSQTMGHDKMYWYQQDPGMELHLIHYSYGVNSTEKGDLSSESTVSRIRTEHFPLTLESARPSHTSQYLCASREAGTRGNKQFFGPGTRLTVL.

The chain combines TRBV5-1 with TRBJ2-7; possibly TRBD1 or TRBD2 for D (5 bases each). In germline, CDR1 is SGHRS, CDR2 YFSETQ. V lost 2 bases, J lost 7 bases, and 10 bases lay in between. The CDR3 is 12 residues long. The CDR3 sequence is CASSFEGNEQYF. The CDR3 bases are TGCGCCAGCAGCTTTGAGGGGAATGAGCAGTACTTC.

CDR3 coding DNA: TGTGCCAGCAGGACAAACAGTGATCAGCCCCAGCATTTT. Amino acid sequence: CASRTNSDQPQHF. This chain connects TRBV6-2 or TRBV6-3 to TRBJ1-5; D is undetermined. The CDR3 loop spans 13 amino acids. CDR1 MNHEY and CDR2 SVGEGT come from the germline V gene. Trimming took 6 bases from V and 5 from J, leaving 11 bases between them.

This clonotype was observed at least ten times. The rearrangement joins TRBV12-3 or TRBV12-4 to TRBJ2-7; no definite D call. V lost 0 bases, J lost 0 bases, and 9 bases lay in between. CDR3 length equals 15 residues. CDR3 in amino acids: CASSLAVGPSYEQYF. The CDR3 nucleotides are TGTGCCAGCAGTTTAGCGGTCGGTCCCTCCTACGAGCAGTACTTC.

The rearrangement links TRBV28 to TRBJ2-7, with 7 bases matching TRBD2. With V trimmed by 4 bases and J by 0 bases, 6 bases remained unmatched. The CDR3 length is 15 residues. CDR1 and CDR2 (germline): MDHEN, SYDVKM. CDR3 DNA sequence: TGTGCCAGCAGTTCACCGGGACTAAGCTCCTACGAGCAGTACTTC. This sequence encodes CASSSPGLSSYEQYF.

This clonotype was detected only a few times. A junction end diverges from the germline sequence, so it may reflect a read error. The chain employs TRBV27 and TRBJ2-7; D not resolved. This CDR3 spans 14 amino acids. Germline CDR1 is MNHEY and CDR2 is SMNVEV (reference sequence). CDR3 sequence: CTSSYDGRTYEQYF. The CDR3 DNA sequence: TGCACCAGCAGTTACGATGGCCGTACCTACGAGCAGTACTTC.

This chain links TRBV9 with TRBJ2-3; D gene uncertain. Germline V gene lookup returns CDR1 SGDLS and CDR2 YYNGEE. The CDR3 totals 14 residues. Trimming stripped 2 bases from V and 2 bases from J, with 9 bases between. In DNA, the CDR3 is TGTGCCAGCAGCGTGGGTGGCACCACAGATACGCAGTATTTT. Its translation is CASSVGGTTDTQYF. The full variable domain, completed using reference TRBV9 and TRBJ2-3, is DSGVTQTPKHLITATGQRVTLRCSPRSGDLSVYWYQQSLDQGLQFLIQYYNGEERAKGNILERFSAQQFPDLHSELNLSSLELGDSALYFCASSVGGTTDTQYFGPGTRLTVL.

This clonotype appeared a few times. The V and J genes are TRBV5-1 and TRBJ2-2; D ambiguous. The length of the CDR3 is 14 residues. V gave up 0 bases and J gave up 12 bases, with 15 bases separating them. Germline V gene data show CDR1 as SGHRS and CDR2 as YFSETQ. CDR3 nucleotide sequence: TGCGCCAGCAGCTTGGGGGCAGCCCCTGGGAAGCTGTTTTTT. It specifies CASSLGAAPGKLFF. Looking up the rest from reference TRBV5-1 and TRBJ2-2 gives the full variable domain: KAGVTQTPRYLIKTRGQQVTLSCSPISGHRSVSWYQQTPGQGLQFLFEYFSETQRNKGNFPGRFSGRQFSNSRSEMNVSTLELGDSALYLCASSLGAAPGKLFFGEGSRLTVL.

J is TRBJ2-5 and V is TRBV12-3 or TRBV12-4, with D perhaps matching TRBD1 or TRBD2 (5 bases each). The CDR3 spans 16 residues. Trimming cost V 3 bases and J 3 bases, with 17 bases left between them. The CDR3 is CASSFPREGTKETQYF. The CDR3 bases are TGTGCCAGCAGTTTTCCTCGGGAAGGGACGAAAGAGACCCAGTACTTC.